This TCR beta chain is from a study of blood T cell repertoires in COVID-19. Overall study: Acute and convalescent COVID-19 specimens originated in the United States, Italy and Spain. In each case, the material was cDNA or gDNA derived from T cells, B-cell-depleted T cells, or PBMCs.

Authors' methods: Reference gene primers were amplified, and this amplification served to estimate nucleated cell counts. Assay used: immunoSEQ multiplex PCR; TCRdb lists only in-frame clones, some missing. For V, J and clone size, that table is used; D and trimming come from the DNA. The table includes about 55,000 clones, about 87% detected once. The count of this clone is one. Trimming shortened V by 1 base and J by 2 bases, and 12 bases separated the two germline ends. This CDR3 is 16 amino acids long. The germline V gene has CDR1 MGHRA and CDR2 YSYEKL. The source is a man between 60 and 75 years old with acute or convalescent COVID-19. The specimen sequenced was peripheral blood. J is TRBJ2-1 and V is TRBV4-1; a weak D match, TRBD2 (6 bases). CDR3 in amino acids: CASSQVLAAPYNEQFF. The DNA of the CDR3 is TGCGCCAGCAGCCAAGTATTAGCGGCACCCTACAATGAGCAGTTCTTC.